Presented here are 21 T cell receptor beta chains from one specimen sequenced in a study of blood T cell repertoires in COVID-19. Here immunoSEQ multiplex PCR was the method, and the copy in TCRdb shows in-frame clones only, minus some. The table includes about 180,000 clones, around 86% detected once. The material sequenced was peripheral blood. The receptor source for this set is a middle-aged man with active or convalescent COVID-19.

This clone has only one observation. CDR3 DNA sequence: TGTGCCAGCAGCCCAGAGGCGGTTCGCGGCAATGAGCAGTTCTTC. Its protein is CASSPEAVRGNEQFF. V is TRBV7-6 and J is TRBJ2-1, with D uncertain. Germline V CDR1 and CDR2: SGHVS, FNYEAQ. This CDR3 has 15 amino acids. V lost 5 bases to trimming and J lost 6 bases, with 17 bases between them.

This chain uses TRBV15 with TRBJ1-1, with a weak D call TRBD1 (5 bases). V was shortened by 5 bases and J by 5 bases, with 18 bases between the two germline ends. Germline loops: CDR1 LNHNV, CDR2 YYDKDF (reference sequence). The CDR3 extends over 15 amino acids. The CDR3 loop is CATSVRQSLGTEAFF. The CDR3 DNA is TGTGCCACCAGCGTTCGACAGTCCCTAGGGACTGAAGCTTTCTTT.

V usage is TRBV7-9 and J usage is TRBJ1-3; D is possibly TRBD1 (6 bases). V gave up 2 bases and J gave up 0 bases, with 17 bases separating them. Germline V gene sequence: CDR1 SEHNR, CDR2 FQNEAQ (reference sequence). The CDR3 consists of 18 residues. The DNA for the CDR3 is TGTGCCAGCAGCTTACGACAGGCGAATTTGTTCTCTGGAAACACCATATATTTT. Protein: CASSLRQANLFSGNTIYF. Using reference TRBV7-9 and TRBJ1-3 for the parts outside the CDR3, the full variable domain is DTGVSQNPRHKITKRGQNVTFRCDPISEHNRLYWYRQTLGQGPEFLTYFQNEAQLEKSRLLSDRFSAERPKGSFSTLEIQRTEQGDSAMYLCASSLRQANLFSGNTIYFGEGSWLTVV.

Here the CDR3 DNA reads TGTGCCAGCAGGGGGACAAGTTATTCACCCCTCCACTTT. It yields the protein CASRGTSYSPLHF. This sequence joins TRBV2 and TRBJ1-6, with D maybe TRBD1 (6 bases). The V gene's germline CDR1 is SNHLY and CDR2 FYNNEI. The V and J ends lost 6 bases and 8 bases respectively, with 11 bases between them. CDR3 length equals 13 residues.

In this sample, this clone turned up once. J is TRBJ2-1 and V is TRBV11-3, with TRBD1 matching over 12 bases. The CDR3 has 16 amino acids. The V segment lost 5 bases and the J segment 7 bases; nucleotides outside the gene matches: 9. The V gene's germline CDR1 is SGHNT and CDR2 YENEEA. The CDR3 here is CASSPTGTGGYNEQFF. The DNA of the CDR3 is TGTGCCAGCAGCCCAACCGGGACAGGGGGCTATAATGAGCAGTTCTTC.

The rearrangement uses TRBV7-2 and TRBJ2-7, with 8 positions matching TRBD2. The CDR3 is made up of 14 amino acids. The germline CDR1 and CDR2 sequences are SGHTA and FQGNSA. V shed 4 bases and J 3 bases; nucleotides not matched to a gene: 5. The CDR3 nucleotides read TGTGCCAGCAGCTACGTAGCGGGGAACTACGAGCAGTACTTC. This encodes CASSYVAGNYEQYF.

The chain couples TRBV4-1 to TRBJ2-5; D possibly corresponds to TRBD2 (6 bases). The CDR3 runs to 14 residues. Trimming took off 3 bases at V and 1 base at J, with 9 bases between the two ends. Germline assignment: CDR1 MGHRA and CDR2 YSYEKL. The CDR3 DNA follows: TGCGCCAGCAGCCAGGGACTCTTCCAAGAGACCCAGTACTTC. Amino acid sequence: CASSQGLFQETQYF.

The chain couples TRBV18 to TRBJ2-5; D is unresolved. Trimming shortened V by 0 bases and J by 2 bases, and 13 bases separated the two germline ends. The CDR3 contains 16 residues. CDR1 is KGHSH, CDR2 LQKENI, per germline. CDR3 protein: CASSPPLQWAQETQYF. CDR3 in DNA: TGTGCCAGCTCACCACCCCTACAGTGGGCTCAAGAGACCCAGTACTTC. Drawing the rest from reference TRBV18 and TRBJ2-5, the complete variable domain is NAGVMQNPRHLVRRRGQEARLRCSPMKGHSHVYWYRQLPEEGLKFMVYLQKENIIDESGMPKERFSAEFPKEGPSILRIQQVVRGDSAAYFCASSPPLQWAQETQYFGPGTRLLVL.

To note about this clone: Other DNA sequences in the sample encode the same CDR3. The chain combines TRBV7-2 with TRBJ2-5; TRBD2 might be the D (6 bases). Per the germline V gene, CDR1 is SGHTA and CDR2 is FQGNSA. The CDR3 sequence is 13 residues long. Trimming removed 1 base at V and 5 bases at J, with 8 bases between. CDR3 DNA: TGTGCCAGCAGCTTAGTGGGAGGTGAGACCCAGTACTTC. It translates to CASSLVGGETQYF.

This chain connects TRBV19 to TRBJ1-2, with D perhaps matching TRBD1 (6 bases). This CDR3 has 16 amino acids. CDR1 and CDR2 from the germline V gene are LNHDA and SQIVND (reference sequence). With 6 bases removed from V and 8 bases from J, the gap between germline ends came to 25 bases. The CDR3 reads CASRDTGSISVYGYTF. Here the CDR3 DNA reads TGTGCCAGTAGGGATACAGGGTCGATATCGGTTTACGGCTACACCTTC.

This clone was recorded a few times. This chain connects TRBV28 to TRBJ1-2; D may be TRBD1 (6 bases). Germline V gene sequence: CDR1 MDHEN, CDR2 SYDVKM. Trimming cost V 6 bases and J 8 bases, with 16 bases left between them. This CDR3 region has 13 residues. CDR3 bases: TGTGCCAGCAGACCCCAGGGGACCGGGGGCTACACCTTC. This sequence encodes CASRPQGTGGYTF.

The chain is built from TRBV5-1 and TRBJ1-4; D gene ambiguous. Trimming shortened V by 1 base and J by 0 bases, and 4 bases separated the two germline ends. This CDR3 comprises 14 residues. The germline V gene has CDR1 SGHRS and CDR2 YFSETQ. This chain's CDR3 is CASSLLTTNEKLFF. The CDR3 nucleotides are TGCGCCAGCAGCTTGCTTACAACTAATGAAAAACTGTTTTTT.

The genes are TRBV24-1 and TRBJ2-1, with 7 bases matching TRBD1. Germline V gene data show CDR1 as KGHDR and CDR2 as SFDVKD. CDR3 length: 14 amino acids. The V gene end was trimmed by 7 bases and the J gene end by 3 bases; junction bases not matched to a gene: 5. The chain's CDR3 is CATRAGTDYNEQFF. CDR3 coding DNA: TGTGCCACCAGGGCCGGGACAGACTACAATGAGCAGTTCTTC.

The sample holds a few counts of this clone. The chain combines TRBV2 with TRBJ2-7, with 9 bases fitting TRBD2. Germline trimming cut 7 bases from V and 6 bases from J; bases unmatched to any gene: 7. This CDR3 is built from 13 residues. Germline V gene lookup returns CDR1 SNHLY and CDR2 FYNNEI. This CDR3 is CASIFGSGSEQYF. The DNA for the CDR3 is TGTGCCAGCATTTTTGGTAGCGGGAGCGAGCAGTACTTC.

The chain recombines TRBV29-1 with TRBJ2-7; 8 nucleotides agree with TRBD2. CDR3 size: 14 residues. Unmatched junction bases numbered 10, after V lost 6 bases and J lost 3 bases. From germline, CDR1 is SQVTM and CDR2 ANQGSEA. The CDR3 spells CSVRDGGGIYEQYF. The CDR3 nucleotides read TGCAGCGTCCGGGATGGCGGGGGGATCTACGAGCAGTACTTC.

The chain employs TRBV2 and TRBJ2-5; 10 bases fit TRBD2. The junction had 9 bases not matched to a gene; V was cut back by 4 bases and J by 7 bases. There are 15 residues in the CDR3. Per germline, CDR1 SNHLY and CDR2 FYNNEI. CDR3 amino acids: CASSGTSGPQGTQYF. CDR3 coding DNA: TGTGCCAGCAGTGGGACTAGCGGCCCCCAGGGGACCCAGTACTTC.

The chain recombines TRBV28 with TRBJ1-3; TRBD1 is a possible D gene (5 bases). Germline loops: CDR1 MDHEN, CDR2 SYDVKM. The CDR3 runs 14 residues. The V end lost 8 bases, the J end lost 1 base, and 12 bases lay between the germline ends. CDR3 protein: CASVPGLSGNTIYF. In DNA form, the CDR3 reads TGTGCCAGCGTCCCAGGGTTGTCTGGAAACACCATATATTTT.

Here the CDR3 DNA reads TGTGCCACACGAGCAACTAATGAAAAACTGTTTTTT. It is translated as CATRATNEKLFF. The chain carries TRBV19 and TRBJ1-4; D unresolved. The CDR3 sequence is 12 residues long. V lost 10 bases and J 0 bases, leaving 6 bases between the germline ends. Germline values: CDR1 LNHDA, CDR2 SQIVND (reference sequence).

V gene TRBV14 combines with J gene TRBJ1-4; tentative D call: TRBD1 (5 bases). The ends were cut back, 4 bases at V and 8 bases at J, with 11 bases in the middle. Germline assignment: CDR1 SGHDN and CDR2 FVKESK. This CDR3 is built from 13 residues. CDR3 nucleotide sequence: TGTGCCAGCAGCCCTACAAGGGGCGAAAAACTGTTTTTT. It encodes CASSPTRGEKLFF.

This clone was recorded a few times. The chain uses TRBV7-3 and TRBJ2-7; TRBD1 aligns across 9 bases. Germline-derived CDR1 and CDR2 are SGHTA and FQGTGA. The CDR3 is 17 amino acids. V trimming: 4 bases; J trimming: 7 bases; junction bases outside the gene matches: 17. The CDR3 DNA sequence: TGTGCCAGCAGCTCAATAAGTCCGGGACAGGGCATATCTGAGCAGTACTTC. Protein product: CASSSISPGQGISEQYF.

The chain couples TRBV29-1 to TRBJ1-1; no definite D call. CDR1 SQVTM and CDR2 ANQGSEA come from the germline V gene. Trimming left V 3 bases short and J 4 bases short, with 15 bases between. The CDR3 spans 14 residues. CDR3 amino acids: CSVEGEMLSTEAFF. CDR3 nucleotide sequence: TGCAGCGTTGAGGGAGAAATGCTGAGCACTGAAGCTTTCTTT.